This T cell receptor beta chain stems from a study of PD-1 blockade in classical Hodgkin lymphoma. Profiled with immunoSEQ multiplex PCR; TCRdb holds only in-frame clones, not every one. The sample shows 21,000 or so clones, around 80% of them seen only once. In the case of this clone: Its specificity is unknown.

Whole-study results and caveats: Relative to healthy donors, newly diagnosed patients reportedly had lower baseline TCR diversity, which was reported as lower still in relapsed/refractory patients. A significant rise in TCR diversity was seen by C4D1 for CD4+ cells but not for CD8+ cells. Individuals initiating nivolumab under 1 year after ASCT were excluded.

Each of the patients experienced relapse following autologous stem cell transplantation, and their brentuximab vedotin exposure differed. The specimen was peripheral blood mononuclear cells (PBMCs), collected before the second cycle of nivolumab. The TCR was taken from a human donor with classical Hodgkin lymphoma.

The CDR3 bases are TGTGCCAGCATCCCAATAGGGGGCACGAGACTGGGTGAGCAGTTCTTC. It is translated as CASIPIGGTRLGEQFF. The chain is built from TRBV11-2 and TRBJ2-1; 7 nucleotides line up with TRBD1. The CDR3 has 16 amino acids. CDR1 and CDR2 (germline): SGHAT, FQNNGV. Germline trimming cut 7 bases from V and 9 bases from J; bases unmatched to any gene: 18.